The rows below give T cell receptor beta chains drawn from one sample of a study of radiotherapy plus CTLA-4 blockade in lung cancer. Libraries were prepared by immunoSEQ multiplex PCR; TCRdb keeps only in-frame clonotypes and omits some of them. This sample has tens of thousands of clones, with 60% to 80% found just once. The sample consisted of peripheral blood, taken from a patient treated with radiotherapy plus ipilimumab. The receptors derive from a human donor with non-small cell lung cancer who had stable disease on radiotherapy plus ipilimumab. Both conserved end residues are part of each CDR3. The D gene is left open where the match is weak. Clone size appears in some rows only: once, few, many, or a class for an expanded clone.

D gene	clone size	V gene	J gene	CDR3 protein
TRBD1	NA	TRBV27	TRBJ1-2	CASSPTGQAYGYTF
NA	NA	TRBV5-1	TRBJ2-3	CASRKTGLGTDTQYF
NA	NA	TRBV19	TRBJ1-2	CASSIKAGVDGYTF
TRBD1	NA	TRBV28	TRBJ1-6	CASSSLGLQGDLALHF
NA	NA	TRBV11-2	TRBJ2-1	CASSLEIPISSYNEQFF
NA	NA	TRBV5-4	TRBJ1-5	CASSLAGQNQPQHF
TRBD1	NA	TRBV5-1	TRBJ2-2	CASSLGQGANTGELFF
TRBD2	NA	TRBV19	TRBJ2-1	CASSPIKSGGIGEQFF
TRBD1	NA	TRBV9	TRBJ1-6	CASSVSPGGSYNSPLHF
NA	once	TRBV6-1	TRBJ1-1	CASSEAHAGNTEAFF
NA	few	TRBV2	TRBJ2-1	CASKADTNEQFF
NA	NA	TRBV9	TRBJ1-3	CASSVIGASSGNTIYF
NA	few	TRBV27	TRBJ1-2	CASSEGAGDYGYTF
NA	NA	TRBV7-9	TRBJ1-1	CASSLRELNTEAFF
NA	once	TRBV2	TRBJ1-4	CASRSPRTLEKLFF
TRBD1	NA	TRBV29-1	TRBJ1-1	CSVQRQGATEAFF
NA	NA	TRBV9	TRBJ2-7	CASSVDGHEQYF
NA	NA	TRBV11-3	TRBJ2-2	CASSSTVTGELFF
TRBD1	NA	TRBV6-5	TRBJ2-1	CASSRDSYNEQFF
NA	NA	TRBV19	TRBJ1-3	CASSPHPPGDENTIYF
NA	once	TRBV9	TRBJ2-1	CASSVEGWGEQFF
TRBD1	NA	TRBV19	TRBJ1-1	CASSSGAGTESDTEAFF
NA	NA	TRBV6-6	TRBJ1-1	CASVGAGTEAFF
TRBD2	few	TRBV19	TRBJ2-6	CASSTRDYINVLTF
NA	NA	TRBV5-4	TRBJ1-6	CASRMQVGDGSPLHF
TRBD1	NA	TRBV19	TRBJ1-5	CASSHTGGNQPQHF
TRBD1	NA	TRBV10-1	TRBJ1-5	CASLRGQNHQPQHF
NA	NA	TRBV5-6	TRBJ2-2	CASSPPGTGPGGTGELFF
TRBD2	NA	TRBV5-6	TRBJ2-1	CASSYYTGSGGSYNEQFF
TRBD1	NA	TRBV19	TRBJ1-5	CASSSGQGRGGSNQPQHF
NA	NA	TRBV18	TRBJ1-2	CASSPSGTWGYTF
NA	NA	TRBV7-2	TRBJ2-5	CASSLVVSVAGQETQYF
NA	few	TRBV6-4	TRBJ1-1	CASSLGGGVGEAFF
NA	few	TRBV28	TRBJ2-1	CASTSGGQRESYNEQFF
NA	few	TRBV6-5	TRBJ1-1	CASSYSPQGTEAFF
TRBD1	NA	TRBV6-5	TRBJ2-1	CASTGQGGYEQFF
NA	NA	TRBV7-6	TRBJ1-1	CASSLGVGNTEAFF
TRBD1	few	TRBV15	TRBJ2-5	CATSRGARGPRETQYF
NA	few	TRBV25-1	TRBJ1-4	CASSEMRGRTEKLFF
NA	NA	TRBV6-5	TRBJ2-3	CASATKYNTDTQYF
TRBD2	NA	TRBV6-5	TRBJ2-5	CASSYSGGKETQYF
NA	NA	TRBV9	TRBJ1-3	CASSHPGKGYRNTIYF
NA	NA	TRBV7-7	TRBJ2-5	CASSLADGAPQYF
NA	NA	TRBV18	TRBJ1-5	CASSPLGGADSFNQPQHF
NA	NA	TRBV5-1	TRBJ1-2	CASSLEQGNGYTF
NA	NA	TRBV10-3	TRBJ1-5	CAISAKRDSNQPQHF
NA	NA	TRBV27	TRBJ1-6	CASSYREYNSPLHF